This TCR beta chain was sequenced during a study of human T cells and chemical hapten exposure (dated by TCRdb to the early 2020s). Study-level background: For sensitization, 2% DPC in acetone was applied to a 2 cm by 2 cm area of upper inner arm skin. Peripheral blood TCR repertoire changes were tracked in vivo in alopecia patients during primary and secondary sensitization to the hapten diphenylcyclopropenone (DPC). Patient blood was sampled pre-sensitization (week 0) and at 2, 6 and about 24 weeks after DPC sensitization. Patch testing on the upper back used Finn chambers containing 0.01% DPC, with scoring done after 6 days according to International Contact Dermatitis Research Group standards. Throughout the study period of 20 to 25 weeks, patients also received therapeutic DPC doses to the scalp every week. Most of the patients in the cohort were female, and the cohort covered alopecia areata with under or over 50% scalp involvement, alopecia totalis and alopecia universalis. For TCR sequencing, blood came from about 29 alopecia patients at anywhere from one to four time points (pre-sensitization, 2, 6 and 24 weeks). Libraries were combined into a pool for sequencing, and differences in TCR yield between samples came mainly from small differences in library volumes within the pool. Paper-wide results and their limitations: After repeated subsampling, changes were observed in the strength of the expansion versus patch-test correlation and in the threshold at which the correlation became significant. The number of TCRs above 1 in 1000 frequency did not change with DPC sensitization; there was no evidence of global repertoire structure alterations. A positive correlation was found between the number of PT1 expanded TCRs and patch test score, with significance reached at thresholds 8, 16 and 32 but not 4. Compared with pre-sensitization or healthy control sets, expanded TCRs formed significantly more large CDR3 similarity clusters, which is consistent with antigen-driven responses. Because all patients had alopecia, a presumed autoimmune disease, the immune response of the patients might differ from that of healthy individuals.

The time point label corresponds to: patch test 1, 2 weeks after DPC sensitization. Sample treatment or condition, as interpreted from the label and publication: therapeutic diphenylcyclopropenone sensitization with weekly scalp DPC. Blood at each patch-test visit was drawn before the patch test was applied. Eligible patients were aged 18 to 70, diagnosed with alopecia, deemed suitable for DPC therapy, and excluded if pregnant. Total RNA was extracted from unfractionated whole blood collected in Tempus Blood RNA tubes. Preparation of the library involved RACE. Sequencing was carried out with a NextSeq 500. During library preparation, unique molecular identifiers were attached to individual cDNA molecules so that TCRs could be counted in a quantitative, reproducible way. Both TCR alpha and TCR beta chains were sequenced from each blood RNA sample. The original methods were these. A median of roughly 99,000 TCRs per sample was observed, with a range of about 23,224 to 690,600. The Decombinator software suite was used to annotate V, J and CDR3 in the TCR reads. For PS versus PT1 abundance plots, all samples were subsampled to the same number of TCRs (28,000). TCRs were defined as expanded if absent before sensitization and observed at least eight times at the 2-week time point. TCRdb took the public reads, trimmed them with fastp at Q25, ran MiXCR for clone calling and kept in-frame beta chains. CDR3 protein duplicates are merged, each entry listing the most common genes and DNA. TCRdb assigned the V and J calls; the authors' analysis was not used. The sample has about 120,000 distinct CDR3 sequences on record, approximately 13% of them singletons. Over 0.85% of the sample is held by the ten biggest clonotypes.

From V the trimming removes 1 base and from J it removes 3 bases, while the gene matches leave 19 bases of the junction unaccounted for. The CDR3 spans 20 residues, from the cysteine through the phenylalanine. The read is trimmed to its CDR3 DNA, 60 bases read in frame from base 1. According to the germline V gene, CDR1 reads SGHAT and CDR2 reads FQNNGV. This clonotype has more than one count but fewer than ten. Its antigen remains unidentified. The input lacks base qualities; no much larger clone sits a single base away. This sequence uses TRBV11-2 and TRBJ2-7, with 9 central nucleotides matching TRBD1. This clonotype originated in a man aged 18 to 29 with alopecia areata. Some clones in this sample may be carry-over from other donors' samples. Sequencing was performed on whole blood, taken in connection with sensitization to the hapten diphenylcyclopropenone (DPC). DNA sequence: TGTGCCAGCAGCTTAGCCCAAACCGGGACAGGGATATTCTTCGGCTACGAGCAGTACTTC. It specifies CASSLAQTGTGIFFGYEQYF.